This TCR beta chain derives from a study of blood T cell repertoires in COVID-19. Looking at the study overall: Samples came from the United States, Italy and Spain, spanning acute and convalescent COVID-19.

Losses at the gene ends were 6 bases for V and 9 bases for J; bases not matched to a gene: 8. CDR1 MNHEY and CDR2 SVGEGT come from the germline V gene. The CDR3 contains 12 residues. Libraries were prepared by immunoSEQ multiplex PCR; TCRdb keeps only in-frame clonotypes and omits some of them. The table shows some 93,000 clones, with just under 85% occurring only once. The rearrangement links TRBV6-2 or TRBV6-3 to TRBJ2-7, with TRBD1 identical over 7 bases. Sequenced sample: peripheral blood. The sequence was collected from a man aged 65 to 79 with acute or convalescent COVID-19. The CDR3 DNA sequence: TGTGCCAGCAGCCAGGACAGGTGGGGGCAGTACTTC. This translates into CASSQDRWGQYF.